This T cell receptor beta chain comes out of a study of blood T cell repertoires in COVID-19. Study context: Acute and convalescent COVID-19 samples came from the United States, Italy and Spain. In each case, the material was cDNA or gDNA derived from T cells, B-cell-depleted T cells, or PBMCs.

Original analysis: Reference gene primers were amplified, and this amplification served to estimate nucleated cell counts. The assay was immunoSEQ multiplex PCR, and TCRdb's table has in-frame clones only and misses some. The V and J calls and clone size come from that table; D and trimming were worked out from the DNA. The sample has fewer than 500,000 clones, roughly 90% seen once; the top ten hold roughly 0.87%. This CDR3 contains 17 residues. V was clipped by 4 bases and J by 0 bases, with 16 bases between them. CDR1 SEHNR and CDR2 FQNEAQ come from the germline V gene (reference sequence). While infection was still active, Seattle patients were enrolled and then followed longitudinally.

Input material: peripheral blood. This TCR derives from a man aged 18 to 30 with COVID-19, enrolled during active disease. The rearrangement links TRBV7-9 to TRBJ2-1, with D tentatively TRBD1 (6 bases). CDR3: CASSSNRALGSYNEQFF. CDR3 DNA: TGTGCCAGCAGCTCCAACAGGGCGTTGGGCTCCTACAATGAGCAGTTCTTC.